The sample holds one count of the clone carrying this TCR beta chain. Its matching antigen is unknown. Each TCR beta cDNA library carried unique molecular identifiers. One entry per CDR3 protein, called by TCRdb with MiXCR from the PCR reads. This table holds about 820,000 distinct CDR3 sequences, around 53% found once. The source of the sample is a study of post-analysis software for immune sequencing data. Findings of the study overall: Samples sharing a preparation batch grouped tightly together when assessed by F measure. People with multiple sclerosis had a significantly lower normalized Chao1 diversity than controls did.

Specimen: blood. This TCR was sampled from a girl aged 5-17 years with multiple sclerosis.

CDR3 protein: CASSLNTTGDVSSYGYTF. The CDR3 coding sequence is TGTGCCAGCAGCTTAAACACAACAGGCGACGTGAGTAGCTATGGCTACACCTTC. This chain connects TRBV7-7 to TRBJ1-2; weak D call: TRBD1 (5 bases). CDR3 length: 18 amino acids. Deletions cut 2 bases from V and 4 bases from J, with 23 bases between. Germline V CDR1 and CDR2: SSHAT, FNYEAQ (reference sequence).